Presented here are 31 T cell receptor beta chains from one specimen sequenced in a study of molecular identifiers for immune sequencing clone quantification. TCRdb re-analysed the PCR reads in MiXCR, keeping a single row per CDR3 protein. The sample includes around 480,000 distinct CDR3 sequences, roughly 24% seen only once; the top ten take about 0.75%. The sequencing sample was made of naive CD8+ T cells from blood, with Jurkat cell RNA spiked in. Subset given: FACS-sorted CD8+CD4-CCR7+CD45RA+ naive T cells. These receptors came from a human donor in good health. Some libraries in this study had Jurkat cell RNA spiked in.

This clonotype came up a few times. The chain uses TRBV4-1 and TRBJ2-1, with 10 bases aligning to TRBD2. V was clipped by 1 base and J by 3 bases; unmatched bases: 0. CDR3 size: 15 residues. Germline assignment: CDR1 MGHRA and CDR2 YSYEKL. CDR3 nucleotides: TGCGCCAGCAGCCAAGCTAGCGGGGGCTACAATGAGCAGTTCTTC. This gives the protein CASSQASGGYNEQFF.

The rearrangement uses TRBV20-1 and TRBJ1-3; D not certain. Germline CDR1 reads DFQATT; CDR2 reads SNEGSKA (reference sequence). Trimming removed 0 bases from V and 2 bases from J, with 8 bases in between. The CDR3 has 14 amino acids. In nucleotides, the CDR3 is TGCAGTGCTAGAGATGGCATCGCTGGAAACACCATATATTTT. It encodes CSARDGIAGNTIYF.

This clonotype was observed many times. The chain combines TRBV4-1 with TRBJ2-1, with a weak D call TRBD2 (5 bases). Trimming removed 0 bases at V and 2 bases at J, with 11 bases between. Germline V lookup: CDR1 MGHRA, CDR2 YSYEKL. CDR3 length: 16 amino acids. The CDR3 DNA follows: TGCGCCAGCAGCCAAGATACGGGAATTCCCTACAATGAGCAGTTCTTC. It yields the protein CASSQDTGIPYNEQFF.

CDR3 nucleotides: TGTGCCACCAGCAGAGGAGCCTACGAGCAGTACTTC. This translates into CATSRGAYEQYF. V usage is TRBV15 and J usage is TRBJ2-7; D unclear. The CDR3 sequence is 12 residues long. V shed 1 base and J shed 2 bases, with 3 bases lying between them. Germline-derived CDR1 and CDR2 are LNHNV and YYDKDF (reference sequence).

This clonotype occurred a few times. The rearrangement uses TRBV29-1 and TRBJ2-1; tentatively, D is TRBD1 (5 bases). V lost 5 bases and J lost 13, with 24 bases in between. Germline lookup yields CDR1 SQVTM and CDR2 ANQGSEA. This CDR3 is 14 amino acids long. CDR3 sequence reads: CSVRPAGPALVQFF. In DNA form, the CDR3 reads TGCAGCGTTCGGCCGGCAGGGCCCGCGTTAGTACAGTTCTTC.

Concerning this clonotype: A much larger clone sits a single nucleotide away, making a read error possible. Lacking the conserved final phenylalanine or tryptophan, this CDR3 likely reflects a read error. This chain joins TRBV29-1 and TRBJ1-4, with D possibly matching TRBD1 (5 bases). V lost 4 bases and J 5 bases, leaving 14 bases between the germline ends. The V gene's germline CDR1 is SQVTM and CDR2 ANQGSEA. This CDR3 has 14 residues. The CDR3 nucleotides read TGCAGCGTTGGGAGCGGGGGGATGAATGAAAAACTGTTTTCT. It encodes CSVGSGGMNEKLFS.

The V gene is TRBV25-1, the J gene TRBJ1-1, with D maybe TRBD1 (5 bases). The CDR3 is made up of 15 amino acids. From germline, CDR1 is MGHDK and CDR2 SYGVNS. The V end lost 4 bases, the J end lost 1 base, and 13 bases lay between the germline ends. Here the CDR3 DNA reads TGTGCCAGCAGTGTGACGGGGGAAGGGAACACTGAAGCTTTCTTT. Its protein is CASSVTGEGNTEAFF.

The V gene is TRBV28, the J gene TRBJ2-3; no clear D gene. Trimming took 3 bases from V and 5 from J, leaving 9 bases between them. This CDR3 is built from 13 residues. CDR1 and CDR2 from the germline V gene are MDHEN and SYDVKM. CDR3: CASSLFPGDTQYF. The CDR3 DNA sequence: TGTGCCAGCAGTTTGTTCCCCGGAGATACGCAGTATTTT.

This clonotype was counted once. This chain connects TRBV6-2 or TRBV6-3 to TRBJ2-3; TRBD2 might be the D (7 bases). Germline loops: CDR1 MNHEY, CDR2 SVGEGT. V was pared by 8 bases and J by 5 bases, with 14 bases between. This CDR3 contains 13 residues. CDR3 sequence: CASHLGGQDTQYF. The CDR3 nucleotides read TGTGCCAGCCACCTGGGGGGGCAAGATACGCAGTATTTT.

The chain joins TRBV7-9 to TRBJ2-1, with 7 bases fitting TRBD2. This CDR3 comprises 15 residues. Germline trimming cut 5 bases from V and 6 bases from J; bases unmatched to any gene: 10. The germline gives CDR1 SEHNR, CDR2 FQNEAQ (reference sequence). This CDR3 is CASSPVEWGGNEQFF. CDR3 coding DNA: TGTGCCAGCAGCCCGGTAGAGTGGGGGGGCAATGAGCAGTTCTTC.

A word on this clonotype: A clone one base away is much larger, so this may be a read error. CDR3 region: CASSLAGGASDAQYF. DNA of the CDR3: TGTGCCAGCAGCTTAGCAGGGGGCGCATCAGATGCGCAGTATTTT. V gene TRBV7-9 combines with J gene TRBJ2-3; 7 bases fit TRBD1. The CDR3 sequence is 15 residues long. Germline loops: CDR1 SEHNR, CDR2 FQNEAQ (reference sequence). Full variable domain (missing parts from reference TRBV7-9 and TRBJ2-3): DTGVSQNPRHKITKRGQNVTFRCDPISEHNRLYWYRQTLGQGPEFLTYFQNEAQLEKSRLLSDRFSAERPKGSFSTLEIQRTEQGDSAMYLCASSLAGGASDAQYFGPGTRLTVL.

This chain joins TRBV9 and TRBJ2-1; D remains ambiguous. Trimming took 0 bases from V and 0 from J, leaving 10 bases between them. The CDR3 runs 16 residues. Per the germline V gene, CDR1 is SGDLS and CDR2 is YYNGEE. The CDR3 region is CASSVAKTLSYNEQFF. DNA for the CDR3: TGTGCCAGCAGCGTAGCTAAGACTCTCTCCTACAATGAGCAGTTCTTC.

This clonotype was recorded a few times. Germline and junction disagree at one end, which may indicate a read error. This chain connects TRBV5-3 to TRBJ2-7; no definite D call. TRBV5-3 is an open reading frame whose function is uncertain. CDR3 length: 15 residues. Here the CDR3 reads CASSLTETASYEQYF. The CDR3 region has the DNA TGTGCCAGCAGCTTGACCGAGACGGCCTCCTACGAGCAGTACTTC.

This clonotype was observed a few times. The chain is built from TRBV6-5 and TRBJ2-7; 10 bases align to TRBD1. Germline trimming cut 5 bases from V and 1 base from J; bases unmatched to any gene: 8. This CDR3 region has 16 residues. Looked up from germline, CDR1 is MNHEY and CDR2 is SVGAGI. In nucleotides, the CDR3 is TGTGCCAGCAGTAGTGATGGACAGGGGGGATCCTACGAGCAGTACTTC. It specifies CASSSDGQGGSYEQYF.

There are many counts of this clonotype. A read error may produce the germline difference seen at one junction end. This sequence joins TRBV29-1 and TRBJ2-2; 7 bases match TRBD2. The CDR3 runs 14 residues. In germline, CDR1 is SQVTM, CDR2 ANQGSEA. This CDR3 reads CSVEETSIHGELFF. DNA of the CDR3: TGCAGCGTCGAAGAGACTAGCATACACGGGGAGCTGTTTTTT.

This clonotype was observed at least ten times. In DNA form, the CDR3 reads TGTGCCAGCAGCCCAGGGAGCAACTCTGGGGCCAACGTCCTGACTTTC. Its protein is CASSPGSNSGANVLTF. The rearrangement joins TRBV9 to TRBJ2-6, with D perhaps assigned TRBD1 or TRBD2 (5 bases each). The CDR3 runs to 16 residues. Germline values: CDR1 SGDLS, CDR2 YYNGEE. Between the trimmed V and J ends, which lost 4 bases and 0 bases, there was a span of 11 bases. Full variable domain (rest looked up from reference TRBV9 and TRBJ2-6): DSGVTQTPKHLITATGQRVTLRCSPRSGDLSVYWYQQSLDQGLQFLIQYYNGEERAKGNILERFSAQQFPDLHSELNLSSLELGDSALYFCASSPGSNSGANVLTFGAGSRLTVL.

Notes on this clonotype: A junction boundary mismatches the germline segment, possibly from a read error. This chain connects TRBV29-1 to TRBJ2-1; 7 bases match TRBD2. This CDR3 spans 15 amino acids. Germline V CDR1 and CDR2: SQVTM, ANQGSEA. The CDR3 DNA is TGCAGCGTTAGTGGGGGGGGTGAGGCTAGCAATAAGCAGTTCTTC. Protein: CSVSGGGEASNKQFF.

This clonotype occurred many times. The chain links TRBV20-1 to TRBJ2-1; 7 nucleotides agree with TRBD1. This CDR3 is built from 15 residues. V gave up 0 bases and J gave up 6 bases; unmatched junction bases: 8. Germline lookup yields CDR1 DFQATT and CDR2 SNEGSKA (reference sequence). The CDR3 nucleotides are TGCAGTGCTAGAGATCAACCTCACAGGGGCAATGAGCAGTTCTTC. Translation gives CSARDQPHRGNEQFF.

In its sample, this clonotype was seen a few times. V usage is TRBV4-1 and J usage is TRBJ2-1, with TRBD2 identical over 9 bases. V lost 3 bases, J lost 6 bases, and 12 bases stayed unmatched. There are 17 residues in the CDR3. CDR1 is MGHRA and CDR2 is YSYEKL in the germline V gene. CDR3 loop: CASSHDSRGGLLNEQFF. DNA for the CDR3: TGCGCCAGCAGCCATGATTCGCGGGGGGGCCTCCTCAATGAGCAGTTCTTC.

Notes on this clonotype: Germline and junction disagree at one end, which may indicate a read error. This chain joins TRBV11-2 and TRBJ2-7, with D perhaps matching TRBD2 (5 bases). Looked up from germline, CDR1 is SGHAT and CDR2 is FQNNGV. The CDR3 has 13 residues. The DNA of the CDR3 is TGTGTCAGCAGCTTAGTGACGGGATACGAGCAGTACTTC. It encodes CVSSLVTGYEQYF. Supplemented by reference TRBV11-2 and TRBJ2-7, the full variable domain reads EAGVAQSPRYKIIEKRQSVAFWCNPISGHATLYWYQQILGQGPKLLIQFQNNGVVDDSQLPKDRFSAERLKGVDSTLKIQPAKLEDSAVYLCVSSLVTGYEQYFGPGTRLTVT.

This clonotype occurred a few times. The junction differs from germline at one of its ends, possibly a read error. The chain joins TRBV12-3 or TRBV12-4 to TRBJ1-6; D not certain. The CDR3 sequence is 17 residues long. The CDR3 DNA reads as TGTGCCAGCAGCCCCGGGTTTATCGGAATCGGGAATTCGCCCCTCCACTTT. This encodes CASSPGFIGIGNSPLHF.

This clonotype was recorded a few times. The rearrangement uses TRBV11-1 and TRBJ2-2; D tentatively reads TRBD1 or TRBD2 (5 bases each). Germline assignment: CDR1 SGHAT and CDR2 FQDESV (reference sequence). The V gene lost 7 bases and the J gene lost 5 bases, with 8 bases spanning the gap. The CDR3 covers 12 residues. In DNA form, the CDR3 reads TGTGCCAGCATGGGGGATACCGGGGAGCTGTTTTTT. Translating gives CASMGDTGELFF.

The chain combines TRBV14 with TRBJ2-7, with 8 bases fitting TRBD1. This CDR3 has 16 amino acids. The germline CDR1 and CDR2 sequences are SGHDN and FVKESK. The trim removed 5 bases at V and 5 bases at J, leaving 14 bases unmatched. The CDR3 here is CASSRRDRSLGNEQYF. Here the CDR3 DNA reads TGTGCCAGCAGCAGACGGGACAGGAGCTTAGGGAACGAGCAGTACTTC.

V is TRBV7-7 and J is TRBJ2-5, with D uncertain. The CDR3 contains 15 residues. The ends were cut back, 1 base at V and 5 bases at J, with 14 bases in the middle. Germline V gene sequence: CDR1 SSHAT, CDR2 FNYEAQ (reference sequence). DNA for the CDR3: TGTGCCAGCAGCTTAGGGGTGGGTTTGGAGGAGACCCAGTACTTC. Protein product: CASSLGVGLEETQYF.

This chain connects TRBV12-3 or TRBV12-4 to TRBJ1-1; D gene uncertain. Trimming cost V 1 base and J 3 bases, with 6 bases left between them. This CDR3 is 13 amino acids long. The CDR3 protein is CASSLGEYTEAFF. Written as DNA, the CDR3 is TGTGCCAGCAGTTTAGGTGAATACACTGAAGCTTTCTTT.

A remark on this clonotype: It may be a read error: a sequence one base away is much more abundant. The rearrangement joins TRBV7-2 to TRBJ1-1; the D is unclear. There are 14 residues in the CDR3. Germline V gene data show CDR1 as SGHTA and CDR2 as FQGNSA. The CDR3 here is CASSPTTTNTAAFF. The CDR3 coding sequence is TGTGCCAGCAGCCCGACAACTACGAACACTGCAGCTTTCTTT.

This clonotype was picked up a small number of times. The chain employs TRBV27 and TRBJ1-2, with D possibly matching TRBD1 (6 bases). CDR3 length equals 15 residues. The V end was cut by 6 bases, the J end by 8 bases, with 22 bases between. In germline, CDR1 is MNHEY, CDR2 SMNVEV (reference sequence). The CDR3 region has the DNA TGTGCCAGCAGCCCATTTGGAGGGGGGGCTGGGGGCTACACCTTC. Its protein is CASSPFGGGAGGYTF.

J is TRBJ2-7 and V is TRBV4-1; no definite D call. Deletions cut 1 base from V and 7 bases from J, with 14 bases between. Germline V gene sequence: CDR1 MGHRA, CDR2 YSYEKL. This CDR3 comprises 14 residues. The CDR3 nucleotides are TGCGCCAGCAGCCAAGCCGACCCCCCTTGGGAGCAGTACTTC. It translates to CASSQADPPWEQYF.

The genes are TRBV30 and TRBJ2-7; 8 bases map to TRBD2. CDR1 is GTSNPN, CDR2 SVGIG, per germline (reference sequence). V lost 0 bases and J lost 0; bases outside the gene matches: 4. This CDR3 spans 15 amino acids. This CDR3 is CAWSVSAGVSYEQYF. DNA for the CDR3: TGTGCCTGGAGTGTATCAGCGGGAGTCTCCTACGAGCAGTACTTC.

There are many counts of this clonotype. This sequence joins TRBV6-5 and TRBJ2-7; the match to TRBD1 covers 11 bases. Losses at the gene ends were 2 bases for V and 3 bases for J; bases not matched to a gene: 6. The CDR3 length is 16 residues. Germline CDR1 is MNHEY and CDR2 is SVGAGI. The CDR3 sequence: CASSYERTGGSYEQYF. CDR3 bases: TGTGCCAGCAGTTACGAACGGACAGGGGGCAGCTACGAGCAGTACTTC.

This clonotype was observed a handful of times. V gene TRBV20-1 combines with J gene TRBJ2-1; 9 bases fit TRBD2. J lost 8 bases, V lost 6 bases, and 8 bases had no gene match. The CDR3 spans 13 residues. CDR1 is DFQATT, CDR2 SNEGSKA, per germline (reference sequence). The CDR3 reads CSARTSESHEQFF. In DNA, the CDR3 is TGCAGTGCCAGGACTAGCGAATCCCATGAGCAGTTCTTC.